Following are 10 T cell receptor beta chains from one sample sequenced in a study of blood T cell repertoires in COVID-19. Clones were read by immunoSEQ multiplex PCR, and TCRdb kept only the in-frame ones, dropping some. The sample holds about 140,000 clones; 82% are singletons and the top ten take less than 4.5%. The source material was peripheral blood. Every receptor here comes from a woman of 80 years or more with acute or convalescent COVID-19.

The V call is TRBV3-1 (or the pseudogene TRBV3-2), the J call TRBJ1-1; D is undetermined. Germline CDR1 reads LGHDT; CDR2 reads YNNKEL (reference sequence). There are 14 residues in the CDR3. V lost 3 bases and J lost 4, with 12 bases in between. CDR3 protein: CASSHFSFATEAFF. Written as DNA, the CDR3 is TGTGCCAGCAGCCACTTCAGTTTTGCCACTGAAGCTTTCTTT.

CDR3 sequence reads: CASSVHSGGADEQFF. The CDR3 DNA reads as TGTGCCAGCAGCGTACATAGCGGGGGGGCTGATGAGCAGTTCTTC. The V gene is TRBV9, the J gene TRBJ2-1; 11 bases align to TRBD2. From germline, CDR1 is SGDLS and CDR2 YYNGEE. The CDR3 is 15 amino acids. Unmatched junction bases numbered 5, after V lost 1 base and J lost 8 bases.

This clone was observed a handful of times. The genes are TRBV18 and TRBJ1-2; a possible D gene is TRBD1 (6 bases). The germline CDR1 and CDR2 sequences are KGHSH and LQKENI. CDR3 size: 18 residues. V gave up 3 bases and J gave up 2 bases, with 22 bases separating them. This CDR3 is CASSPVAQGSPFNYGYTF. The CDR3 coding sequence is TGTGCCAGCTCACCGGTCGCACAGGGATCTCCTTTCAACTATGGCTACACCTTC.

CDR3 DNA sequence: TGTGCCAGCAGCCCAGGACAGGGGGCGCATAATGAGCAGTTCTTC. This sequence encodes CASSPGQGAHNEQFF. The chain has TRBV7-7 and TRBJ2-1, with 11 bases aligning to TRBD1. Germline V gives CDR1 SSHAT, CDR2 FNYEAQ (reference sequence). The V gene end was trimmed by 5 bases and the J gene end by 7 bases; junction bases not matched to a gene: 7. This CDR3 has 15 amino acids.

The chain couples TRBV18 to TRBJ2-1, with 10 bases identical to TRBD2. J lost 4 bases, V lost 1 base, and 1 base had no gene match. Per the germline V gene, CDR1 is KGHSH and CDR2 is LQKENI. The CDR3 sequence is 15 residues long. For the CDR3, the DNA is TGTGCCAGCTCACCACGAGCGGGGGGGTACAATGAGCAGTTCTTC. Its translation: CASSPRAGGYNEQFF.

The chain links TRBV19 to TRBJ1-6, with D possibly TRBD1 on 5 matching bases. CDR1 and CDR2 from the germline V gene are LNHDA and SQIVND (reference sequence). V was pared by 6 bases and J by 10 bases, with 16 bases between. CDR3 length: 14 residues. This chain's CDR3 is CASSVTGEESPLHF. The CDR3 DNA is TGTGCCAGTAGCGTTACAGGCGAAGAGTCACCCCTCCACTTT.

The chain has TRBV18 and TRBJ1-5; D remains ambiguous. The CDR3 totals 15 residues. In germline, CDR1 is KGHSH, CDR2 LQKENI. Trimming stripped 6 bases from V and 8 bases from J, with 20 bases between. The CDR3 DNA reads as TGTGCCAGCTCTCCCCCGGGGTTTGGGATCGAGCCCCAGCATTTT. This translates into CASSPPGFGIEPQHF.

V gene TRBV9 combines with J gene TRBJ2-2, with 7 bases matching TRBD1. This CDR3 contains 17 residues. CDR1 and CDR2 from the germline V gene are SGDLS and YYNGEE. The J segment lost 5 bases and the V segment lost 0 bases, leaving 10 bases of the junction unmatched. The CDR3 region is CASSVGTGDGFTGELFF. CDR3 bases: TGTGCCAGCAGCGTAGGAACAGGGGATGGTTTTACCGGGGAGCTGTTTTTT.

This chain joins TRBV5-1 and TRBJ1-3; D possibly corresponds to TRBD1 (5 bases). Trimming left V 5 bases short and J 9 bases short, with 15 bases between. Germline CDR1 and CDR2: SGHRS and YFSETQ. The CDR3 loop spans 13 amino acids. CDR3 bases: TGCGCCAGCAGTCGGGGGTTCGAAAGCACCATATATTTT. This codes for CASSRGFESTIYF.

The V gene is TRBV2, the J gene TRBJ1-5, with 12 bases matching TRBD1. Germline values: CDR1 SNHLY, CDR2 FYNNEI. There are 16 residues in the CDR3. Trimming took 6 bases from V and 4 from J; bases not matched to a gene: 7. In DNA, the CDR3 is TGTGCCAGCAGACAACCGGGACAGGGGGCGAATCAGCCCCAGCATTTT. Translated: CASRQPGQGANQPQHF.